The following is a T cell receptor (beta chain) sequence with its context. The table came from immunoSEQ multiplex PCR; TCRdb's copy has only in-frame clones and leaves some out. The sample includes about 500,000 clones, approximately 78% of them seen just once. The germline gives CDR1 SGHRS, CDR2 YFSETQ. The CDR3 is 13 amino acids. Trimming removed 2 bases from V and 5 bases from J, with 11 bases in between. These data belong to a study of shared T cell receptors in the human thymus. This same sample was also taken into another study, of human thymus T cells. This second study says: During corrective heart surgery, resections were taken, and the thymus tissue came from them.

The rearrangement joins TRBV5-1 to TRBJ2-7; D might be TRBD2 (7 bases). Sequenced input: thymocytes. This sequence originates from a boy under two years old with a congenital heart defect. Here the CDR3 reads CASSFWGGDEQYF. The CDR3 DNA reads TGCGCCAGCAGCTTCTGGGGGGGCGACGAGCAGTACTTC.